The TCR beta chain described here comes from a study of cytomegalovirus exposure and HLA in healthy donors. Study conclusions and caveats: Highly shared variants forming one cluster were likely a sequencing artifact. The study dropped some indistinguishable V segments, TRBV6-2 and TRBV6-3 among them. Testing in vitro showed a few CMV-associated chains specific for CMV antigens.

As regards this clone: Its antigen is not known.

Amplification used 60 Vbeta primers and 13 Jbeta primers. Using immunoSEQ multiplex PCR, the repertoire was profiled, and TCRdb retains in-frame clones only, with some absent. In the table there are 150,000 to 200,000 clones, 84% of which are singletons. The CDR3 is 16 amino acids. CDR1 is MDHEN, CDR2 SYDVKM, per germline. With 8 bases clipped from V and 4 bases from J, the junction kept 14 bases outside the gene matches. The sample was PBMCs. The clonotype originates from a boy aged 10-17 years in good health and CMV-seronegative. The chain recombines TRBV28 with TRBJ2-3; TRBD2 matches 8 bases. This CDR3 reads CASGNLAGSLADTQYF. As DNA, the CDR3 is TGTGCCAGCGGAAATTTAGCGGGGAGTTTGGCAGATACGCAGTATTTT.